The present T cell receptor beta chain was sequenced within a study of cytomegalovirus exposure and HLA in healthy donors. At the level of the study: From HLA-typed donors, an early data release held around 80 million unique TCRs.

With regard to this clone: Antigen: not known.

The CDR3 sequence is 15 residues long. J gave up 1 base and V 4 bases, and 7 bases lay outside the gene matches. Germline CDR1 is SGHRS and CDR2 is YFSETQ. Primers for the PCR totalled 60 Vbeta and 13 Jbeta. Some clones are missing from TCRdb's copy, which holds only in-frame ones; the method was immunoSEQ multiplex PCR. The data contain 90,000 to 120,000 clones, around 76% of them singletons. Study results and caveats: Most TCR sequences were rare, but some public TCRs occurred in many donors. Several of the most significant clusters appeared linked to common viral pathogens, based on a later analysis.

The sequencing sample was made of PBMCs. The genes are TRBV5-1 and TRBJ1-1, with 7 bases identical to TRBD1. The clonotype was recovered from a man younger than 30 in good health and CMV-seronegative. Here the CDR3 DNA reads TGCGCCAGCAGCGAAAACAGGGGAGGGAACACTGAAGCTTTCTTT. Its translation: CASSENRGGNTEAFF.